This T cell receptor beta chain was sequenced for a study of blood T cell repertoires in COVID-19. Trimming removed 5 bases from V and 5 bases from J, with 15 bases in between. CDR3 size: 14 residues. The germline CDR1 and CDR2 sequences are MNHEY and SVGAGI. Produced via immunoSEQ multiplex PCR; TCRdb's table is partial and in-frame only. The sample contains about 98,000 clones, approximately 82% of which appear only once. This TCR was sampled from a man in his sixties with active or convalescent COVID-19. Sequencing input: peripheral blood. V and J are TRBV6-5 and TRBJ1-2; tentative D call: TRBD1 (6 bases). DNA of the CDR3: TGTGCCAGCAGTCCCAGTGGGACACAGTATGGCTACACCTTC. It is translated as CASSPSGTQYGYTF.